This T cell receptor (beta chain) was identified in a study of T-cell reconstitution after alpha-beta-depleted transplantation in children. Comments on this clonotype: What it recognizes is unknown.

The library targeted TCRbeta and was prepared with unique molecular identifiers. TCRdb used MiXCR to reprocess the PCR reads, holding one entry per CDR3 protein. The sample consists of more than 400,000 distinct CDR3 sequences, over 40% of them appearing once. Whole-study findings and limits: In patients about two months after transplant, alpha-beta T cells reportedly arose from several hundred expanded graft clones.

Looked up from germline, CDR1 is DFQATT and CDR2 is SNEGSKA (reference sequence). The V gene end was trimmed by 3 bases and the J gene end by 4 bases; junction bases not matched to a gene: 7. The CDR3 contains 14 residues. This chain joins TRBV20-1 and TRBJ2-7; TRBD2 matches 9 bases. The sample was PBMCs, taken before TCRalphabeta/CD19-depleted stem cell transplant. This receptor was obtained from a girl aged 2 to 10 with aplastic anemia, due to receive a stem cell transplant. The CDR3 reads CSARLLAGGYEQYF. CDR3 nucleotide sequence: TGCAGTGCTAGGTTACTAGCGGGCGGGTACGAGCAGTACTTC.